The 9 T cell receptor beta chains presented below share a single source sample, sequenced in a study of response to subunit inactivated influenza vaccine. TCRdb re-analysed the RT-PCR reads in MiXCR, keeping a single row per CDR3 protein. The data show hundreds of thousands of distinct CDR3 sequences, around 11% seen once. This sample also belongs to another study, concerning T cells expressing NK-cell markers. That source reports: In generating TCR beta cDNA, 5'RACE template switching with UMIs was used.

This specimen consisted of PBMCs from blood, obtained on the day of vaccination. These TCRs come from a man aged 50 to 59 who received an inactivated influenza vaccine.

This clonotype was recorded many times. The chain combines TRBV7-8 with TRBJ1-1; the D is unclear. This CDR3 has 11 residues. V was pared by 3 bases and J by 7 bases, with 6 bases between. The germline CDR1 and CDR2 sequences are SGHVS and FQNEAQ. The CDR3 sequence: CASSFVGEAFF. CDR3 bases: TGTGCCAGCAGCTTCGTTGGTGAAGCTTTCTTT.

V and J are TRBV20-1 and TRBJ2-3; no definite D call. V was shortened by 3 bases and J by 4 bases, with 8 bases between the two germline ends. Germline V gene lookup returns CDR1 DFQATT and CDR2 SNEGSKA (reference sequence). The CDR3 has 12 amino acids. The chain's CDR3 is CSASSPPDTQYF. In DNA form, the CDR3 reads TGCAGTGCTAGCTCCCCCCCAGATACGCAGTATTTT.

This clonotype showed up just a few times. The gene calls are TRBV18 and TRBJ1-6; D unresolved. CDR3 length equals 14 residues. V was clipped by 5 bases and J by 7 bases, with 12 bases between them. Germline loops: CDR1 KGHSH, CDR2 LQKENI. The CDR3: CASSIKATNSPLHF. The CDR3 nucleotides read TGTGCCAGCTCAATAAAAGCGACCAATTCACCCCTCCACTTT.

This chain connects TRBV27 to TRBJ2-7; a possible D gene is TRBD1 (6 bases). Germline-derived CDR1 and CDR2 are MNHEY and SMNVEV (reference sequence). The V and J ends lost 3 bases and 3 bases respectively, with 12 bases between them. The CDR3 has 14 residues. CDR3 in amino acids: CASSFARDIYEQYF. CDR3 DNA sequence: TGTGCCAGCAGTTTTGCGAGGGACATCTACGAGCAGTACTTC.

This clonotype was detected only a few times. The chain carries TRBV7-8 and TRBJ2-2; 8 bases are shared with TRBD1. With V trimmed by 1 base and J by 5 bases, 3 bases remained unmatched. CDR1 is SGHVS and CDR2 is FQNEAQ in the germline V gene. The CDR3 has 15 residues. For the CDR3, the DNA is TGTGCCAGCAGCTTAGTGGACAGGGTAACCGGGGAGCTGTTTTTT. As protein: CASSLVDRVTGELFF.

This chain connects TRBV7-8 to TRBJ2-1; 8 bases agree with TRBD2. Trimming at V came to 5 bases and at J to 3 bases, leaving 15 bases not matched to a gene. This CDR3 comprises 18 residues. The germline V gene encodes CDR1 SGHVS and CDR2 FQNEAQ. The CDR3 region has the DNA TGTGCCAGCAGCGGGGTACCGGGGGGGAGACTTAACTACAATGAGCAGTTCTTC. This gives the protein CASSGVPGGRLNYNEQFF.

This clonotype came up a few times. The V gene is TRBV20-1, the J gene TRBJ1-1, with 8 bases aligning to TRBD1. From germline, CDR1 is DFQATT and CDR2 SNEGSKA (reference sequence). After removal of 3 bases from V and 10 bases from J, the junction contained 13 bases not matched to a gene. This CDR3 is built from 14 residues. The CDR3 nucleotides are TGCAGTGCTAGTCCTCGGACAGGGAAGAGGGGAGCTTTCTTT. Amino acids: CSASPRTGKRGAFF.

The genes are TRBV6-2 or TRBV6-3 and TRBJ2-1; 7 bases are a match to TRBD2. Germline CDR1 reads MNHEY; CDR2 reads SVGEGT. The CDR3 consists of 17 residues. The ends lost 2 bases at V and 7 bases at J; junction bases unmatched: 14. This CDR3 reads CASSYPVWTGGSNEQFF. As DNA, the CDR3 is TGTGCCAGCAGTTACCCAGTTTGGACGGGCGGGAGTAATGAGCAGTTCTTC.

This clonotype was found a few times. The V and J genes are TRBV7-2 and TRBJ1-6; D is perhaps TRBD1 (6 bases). V lost 5 bases and J 10 bases, leaving 15 bases between the germline ends. Germline V gene data show CDR1 as SGHTA and CDR2 as FQGNSA. The CDR3 runs to 14 residues. Here the CDR3 reads CASSLGGSDSPLHF. The DNA for the CDR3 is TGTGCCAGCAGCCTGGGGGGCTCGGACTCACCCCTCCACTTT.